These 24 T cell receptor beta chains were sequenced from one sample in a study of T cell responses to AZD1222 COVID-19 vaccine. Data came from immunoSEQ multiplex PCR; TCRdb stores just in-frame clones and leaves some out. Counted here are fewer than 200,000 clones, 80% to 90% occurring once; the ten biggest clones make up about 6%. This specimen was peripheral blood, taken on day 0 of AZD1222 vaccination. The receptor source for this set is an adult in good health.

The chain recombines TRBV12-3 or TRBV12-4 with TRBJ1-4; D unresolved. V lost 5 bases, J lost 8 bases, and 9 bases lay in between. The CDR3 length is 12 residues. The CDR3 sequence: CASSRQLEKLFF. CDR3 bases: TGTGCCAGCAGTAGGCAGCTCGAAAAACTGTTTTTT.

The CDR3 reads CASSPGTGGAETQYF. CDR3 nucleotide sequence: TGTGCCAGCAGCCCTGGGACAGGGGGCGCAGAGACCCAGTACTTC. This chain uses TRBV7-9 with TRBJ2-5; 12 bases fit TRBD1. Germline V CDR1 and CDR2: SEHNR, FQNEAQ (reference sequence). V shed 5 bases and J 4 bases; nucleotides not matched to a gene: 5. CDR3 length: 15 amino acids. The full variable domain, its missing parts supplied by reference TRBV7-9 and TRBJ2-5, is DTGVSQNPRHKITKRGQNVTFRCDPISEHNRLYWYRQTLGQGPEFLTYFQNEAQLEKSRLLSDRFSAERPKGSFSTLEIQRTEQGDSAMYLCASSPGTGGAETQYFGPGTRLLVL.

The chain joins TRBV7-8 to TRBJ2-7, with 9 bases aligning to TRBD2. This CDR3 region has 15 residues. The junction had 9 bases not matched to a gene; V was cut back by 4 bases and J by 5 bases. CDR1 is SGHVS, CDR2 FQNEAQ, per germline. The CDR3 spells CASSSREGRGDEQYF. The DNA of the CDR3 is TGTGCCAGCAGCTCGCGGGAGGGCCGTGGCGACGAGCAGTACTTC.

The chain employs TRBV5-1 and TRBJ2-1; D gene ambiguous. The V gene's germline CDR1 is SGHRS and CDR2 YFSETQ. Trimming stripped 5 bases from V and 4 bases from J, with 7 bases between. This CDR3 region has 12 residues. The CDR3 DNA reads as TGCGCCAGCAGGGAAGAATACAATGAGCAGTTCTTC. Protein: CASREEYNEQFF.

The V and J genes are TRBV28 and TRBJ2-3, with TRBD2 matching over 11 bases. The CDR3 runs 15 residues. V lost 5 bases to trimming and J lost 2 bases; unmatched junction nucleotides: 3. Germline lookup yields CDR1 MDHEN and CDR2 SYDVKM. The CDR3 DNA sequence: TGTGCCAGCAGTCTAGCGGGGGGCCTCACAGATACGCAGTATTTT. Residues: CASSLAGGLTDTQYF.

The rearrangement links TRBV18 to TRBJ1-5; 7 bases match TRBD1. CDR3 length: 16 residues. The V gene's germline CDR1 is KGHSH and CDR2 LQKENI. The V gene end was trimmed by 0 bases and the J gene end by 2 bases; junction bases not matched to a gene: 4. CDR3: CASSPPEGGGNQPQHF. Here the CDR3 DNA reads TGTGCCAGCTCACCACCGGAAGGGGGCGGCAATCAGCCCCAGCATTTT.

The rearrangement links TRBV20-1 to TRBJ1-5; 7 bases line up with TRBD1. Germline V gene data show CDR1 as DFQATT and CDR2 as SNEGSKA (reference sequence). This CDR3 contains 16 residues. V lost 3 bases to trimming and J lost 6 bases; unmatched junction nucleotides: 14. The CDR3 loop is CSASKVGRQGVQPQHF. The CDR3, as DNA: TGCAGTGCTAGTAAAGTTGGCAGGCAGGGGGTTCAGCCCCAGCATTTT.

This clone appeared once. This chain connects TRBV18 to TRBJ2-1; tentatively, D is TRBD1 (6 bases). The CDR3 totals 12 residues. Germline assignment: CDR1 KGHSH and CDR2 LQKENI. The V and J ends lost 4 bases and 7 bases respectively, with 8 bases between them. CDR3 bases: TGTGCCAGCTCACTAGACAGGAATGAGCAGTTCTTC. Translated, it gives CASSLDRNEQFF.

The DNA for the CDR3 is TGTGCCAGCAGCTTAGGGGGGCGCTTATATGGCTACACCTTC. Its protein is CASSLGGRLYGYTF. The J gene is TRBJ1-2, the V gene TRBV7-2, with a possible D match to TRBD1 (6 bases). V lost 1 base and J 5 bases, leaving 11 bases between the germline ends. Germline loops: CDR1 SGHTA, CDR2 FQGNSA. The CDR3 is 14 amino acids.

This chain uses TRBV19 with TRBJ1-5; 9 bases map to TRBD1. Germline assignment: CDR1 LNHDA and CDR2 SQIVND (reference sequence). The CDR3 is 15 amino acids. The V segment lost 4 bases and the J segment 4 bases; nucleotides outside the gene matches: 5. CDR3: CASSNGQGMNQPQHF. The CDR3 nucleotides are TGTGCCAGTAGTAACGGACAGGGGATGAATCAGCCCCAGCATTTT.

This sequence joins TRBV7-9 and TRBJ1-2; tentatively, D is TRBD1 (5 bases). Germline V gene sequence: CDR1 SEHNR, CDR2 FQNEAQ (reference sequence). The CDR3 totals 15 residues. Trimming stripped 2 bases from V and 3 bases from J, with 13 bases between. CDR3: CASSLTGEVDYGYTF. DNA for the CDR3: TGTGCCAGCAGCTTAACGGGGGAGGTAGACTATGGCTACACCTTC.

The rearrangement joins TRBV5-1 to TRBJ1-5, with TRBD1 as a possible D gene (5 bases). V gave up 4 bases and J gave up 1 base, with 9 bases separating them. This CDR3 comprises 14 residues. Germline CDR1 and CDR2: SGHRS and YFSETQ. The DNA for the CDR3 is TGCGCCAGCAGCCCGGGGACGAGCAATCAGCCCCAGCATTTT. This gives the protein CASSPGTSNQPQHF.

The V and J genes are TRBV10-2 and TRBJ2-3, with 10 bases aligning to TRBD2. The V gene end was trimmed by 8 bases and the J gene end by 1 base; junction bases not matched to a gene: 15. CDR1 WSHSY and CDR2 SAAADI come from the germline V gene. CDR3 length: 18 residues. The CDR3 bases are TGCGCCAGCTTCCCTGGGCTAGCGGGGGATCTTGGCACAGATACGCAGTATTTT. Translating gives CASFPGLAGDLGTDTQYF.

The gene calls are TRBV2 and TRBJ1-5; tentative D call: TRBD1 (5 bases). CDR1 is SNHLY and CDR2 is FYNNEI in the germline V gene. The germline V and J ends were trimmed by 5 bases and 7 bases, with 15 bases remaining between them. The CDR3 totals 14 residues. CDR3 amino acids: CASSSRVSRQPQHF. CDR3 DNA sequence: TGTGCCAGCAGTTCCAGGGTTTCGAGACAGCCCCAGCATTTT.

V is TRBV20-1 and J is TRBJ1-5; the D gene is possibly TRBD1 (5 bases). The CDR3 consists of 14 residues. The V gene lost 3 bases and the J gene lost 5 bases, with 14 bases spanning the gap. Germline values: CDR1 DFQATT, CDR2 SNEGSKA (reference sequence). CDR3 bases: TGCAGTGCTAGTTCCCTTTGGGACGATCAGCCCCAGCATTTT. Its translation is CSASSLWDDQPQHF.

This clone was seen just once. The rearrangement joins TRBV6-5 to TRBJ2-1; 7 positions agree with TRBD1. J gave up 2 bases and V 1 base, and 2 bases lay outside the gene matches. Germline-derived CDR1 and CDR2 are MNHEY and SVGAGI. The CDR3 is 15 residues long. DNA of the CDR3: TGTGCCAGCAGTTACTGGGGACAGACCTACAATGAGCAGTTCTTC. Translated, it gives CASSYWGQTYNEQFF.

V and J are TRBV28 and TRBJ2-2; D possibly corresponds to TRBD1 (5 bases). Germline values: CDR1 MDHEN, CDR2 SYDVKM. CDR3 length equals 15 residues. Trimming left V 4 bases short and J 1 base short, with 10 bases between. The CDR3 loop reads CASSSGHLNTGELFF. CDR3 bases: TGTGCCAGCAGTTCCGGACACTTGAACACCGGGGAGCTGTTTTTT.

This CDR3 is CASSLVGASGGRTNTGELFF. The CDR3 coding sequence is TGCGCCAGCAGCTTGGTAGGAGCTAGCGGGGGGAGGACGAACACCGGGGAGCTGTTTTTT. The V call is TRBV5-1, the J call TRBJ2-2; 11 bases are a match to TRBD2. Per the germline V gene, CDR1 is SGHRS and CDR2 is YFSETQ. The CDR3 loop spans 20 amino acids. The J segment lost 0 bases and the V segment lost 0 bases, leaving 10 bases of the junction unmatched.

This chain links TRBV28 with TRBJ1-5; D not certain. V dropped 7 bases and J dropped 3 bases, with 13 bases sitting between them. Germline V gene lookup returns CDR1 MDHEN and CDR2 SYDVKM. The CDR3 is 14 residues long. CDR3 DNA sequence: TGTGCCAGCACCCCGGCGGGGTCCAATCAGCCCCAGCATTTT. This codes for CASTPAGSNQPQHF.

The chain uses TRBV6-5 and TRBJ2-1; TRBD2 might be the D (6 bases). Germline assignment: CDR1 MNHEY and CDR2 SVGAGI. V lost 1 base to trimming and J lost 2 bases, with 9 bases between them. CDR3 length: 15 amino acids. CDR3 sequence: CASSYFAGPYNEQFF. CDR3 DNA: TGTGCCAGCAGTTACTTTGCGGGGCCCTACAATGAGCAGTTCTTC.

This chain links TRBV10-3 with TRBJ2-2, with 7 bases matching TRBD1. The CDR3 extends over 17 amino acids. Germline-derived CDR1 and CDR2 are ENHRY and SYGVKD. With 2 bases clipped from V and 1 base from J, the junction kept 7 bases outside the gene matches. The CDR3 sequence is CAISEPKGGKNTGELFF. CDR3 in DNA: TGTGCCATCAGTGAGCCGAAAGGGGGCAAGAACACCGGGGAGCTGTTTTTT.

The V and J genes are TRBV10-3 and TRBJ1-2; a possible D gene is TRBD1 (5 bases). The CDR3 has 13 amino acids. The germline V and J ends were trimmed by 4 bases and 5 bases, with 11 bases remaining between them. Germline CDR1 is ENHRY and CDR2 is SYGVKD. The CDR3: CAISAGGMYGYTF. The CDR3 nucleotides are TGTGCCATCAGTGCCGGGGGGATGTATGGCTACACCTTC.

The chain uses TRBV28 and TRBJ1-5; possibly TRBD1 for D (5 bases). This CDR3 region has 15 residues. Trimming removed 6 bases from V and 7 bases from J, with 19 bases in between. Germline V lookup: CDR1 MDHEN, CDR2 SYDVKM. CDR3: CASSQLARNRQPQHF. CDR3 nucleotide sequence: TGTGCCAGCAGCCAACTAGCTCGAAACAGGCAGCCCCAGCATTTT. Based on the CDR3 plus reference TRBV28 and TRBJ1-5, the full variable domain is DVKVTQSSRYLVKRTGEKVFLECVQDMDHENMFWYRQDPGLGLRLIYFSYDVKMKEKGDIPEGYSVSREKKERFSLILESASTNQTSMYLCASSQLARNRQPQHFGDGTRLSIL.

The V call is TRBV7-9, the J call TRBJ1-2; TRBD1 aligns across 9 bases. The CDR3 loop spans 14 amino acids. The germline V gene encodes CDR1 SEHNR and CDR2 FQNEAQ (reference sequence). Trimming at V came to 1 base and at J to 8 bases, leaving 5 bases not matched to a gene. Here the CDR3 DNA reads TGTGCCAGCAGCTTAGAGGACAGGGGTGGCGGCTACACCTTC. Translated: CASSLEDRGGGYTF.